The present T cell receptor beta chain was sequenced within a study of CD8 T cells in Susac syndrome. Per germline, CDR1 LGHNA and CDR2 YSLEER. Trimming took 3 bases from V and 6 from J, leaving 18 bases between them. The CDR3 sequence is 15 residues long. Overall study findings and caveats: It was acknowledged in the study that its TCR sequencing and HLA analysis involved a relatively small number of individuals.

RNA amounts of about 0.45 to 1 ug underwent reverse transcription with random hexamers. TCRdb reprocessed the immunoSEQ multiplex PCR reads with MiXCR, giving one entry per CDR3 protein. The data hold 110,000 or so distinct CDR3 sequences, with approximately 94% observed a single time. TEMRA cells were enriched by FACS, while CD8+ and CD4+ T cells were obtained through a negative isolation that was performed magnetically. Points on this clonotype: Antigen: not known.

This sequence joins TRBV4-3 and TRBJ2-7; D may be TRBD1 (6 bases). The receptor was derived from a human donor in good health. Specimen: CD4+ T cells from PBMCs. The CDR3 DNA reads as TGCGCCAGCAGCCAGAACCCCAGGACAGACGGCGAGCAGTACTTC. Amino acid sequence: CASSQNPRTDGEQYF.